This T cell receptor (beta chain) was retrieved from a study of blood T cell repertoires in COVID-19. The table came from immunoSEQ multiplex PCR; TCRdb's copy has only in-frame clones and leaves some out. This table has 200,000 to 300,000 clones, around 90% appearing once. This CDR3 is built from 15 residues. Germline V lookup: CDR1 MNHEY, CDR2 SVGAGI. The V gene end was trimmed by 2 bases and the J gene end by 3 bases; junction bases not matched to a gene: 6. This sequence joins TRBV6-5 and TRBJ1-2; TRBD1 agrees at 7 bases. Sequencing was carried out using peripheral blood. This clonotype was obtained from a woman between 35 and 50 years old with acute or convalescent COVID-19. DNA of the CDR3: TGTGCCAGCAGTTACCTACCGACAGGGCACTATGGCTACACCTTC. It specifies CASSYLPTGHYGYTF.